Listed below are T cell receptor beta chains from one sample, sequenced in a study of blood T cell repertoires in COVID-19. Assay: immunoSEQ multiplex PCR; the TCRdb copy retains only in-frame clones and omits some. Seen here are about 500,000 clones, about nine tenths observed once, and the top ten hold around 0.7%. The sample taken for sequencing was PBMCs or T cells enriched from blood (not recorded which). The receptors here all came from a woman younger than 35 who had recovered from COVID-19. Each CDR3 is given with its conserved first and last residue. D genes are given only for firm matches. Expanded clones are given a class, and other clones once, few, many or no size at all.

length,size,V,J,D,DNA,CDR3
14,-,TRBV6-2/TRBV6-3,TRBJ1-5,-,TGTGCCAGCAGTTACGGGGGGGCATATCAGCCCCAGCATTTT,CASSYGGAYQPQHF
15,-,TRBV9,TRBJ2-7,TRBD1,TGTGCCAGCAGCCCCGGACAGGGTATCTCCTACGAGCAGTACTTC,CASSPGQGISYEQYF
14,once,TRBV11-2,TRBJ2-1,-,TGTGCCAGCAGCTCCAATAGACTGTTCAATGAGCAGTTCTTC,CASSSNRLFNEQFF
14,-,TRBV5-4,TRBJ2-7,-,TGTGCCAGCAGCCCCAACCCAGGGGGGAGACAGCAGTACTTC,CASSPNPGGRQQYF
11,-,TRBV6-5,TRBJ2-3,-,TGTGCTGGGGCCGGGTGGGATACGCAGTATTTT,CAGAGWDTQYF
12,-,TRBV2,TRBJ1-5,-,TGTGCCAGCACCGGAGGAGCTCAGCCCCAGCATTTT,CASTGGAQPQHF
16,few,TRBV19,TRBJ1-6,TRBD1,TGTGCCAGTAGTACCTCAACAGGGGGCGCATATTCACCCCTCCACTTT,CASSTSTGGAYSPLHF
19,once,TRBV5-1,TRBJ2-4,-,TGCGCCAGCAGCTTGGAGCGGGGACAGGACCATGGAGCCAAAAACATTCAGTACTTC,CASSLERGQDHGAKNIQYF
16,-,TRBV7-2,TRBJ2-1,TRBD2,TGTGCCAGCAGCTCCGCCGGGACTAGCGGTTACAATGAGCAGTTCTTC,CASSSAGTSGYNEQFF
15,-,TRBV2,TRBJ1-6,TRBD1,TGTGCCAGCAGTGAGATGGGACAGGGTGGTTCACCCCTCCACTTT,CASSEMGQGGSPLHF
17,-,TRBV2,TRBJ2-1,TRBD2,TGTGCCAGCAGATCCGGACTAGCGGGGGGAAACTACAATGAGCAGTTCTTC,CASRSGLAGGNYNEQFF
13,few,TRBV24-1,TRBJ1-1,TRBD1,TGTGCCACCCAAGGACAGGGGGGCACTGAAGCTTTCTTT,CATQGQGGTEAFF
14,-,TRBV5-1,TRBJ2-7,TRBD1,TGCGCCAGCAGCTTGTTAGGGGGCGAGGGGGAGCAGTACTTC,CASSLLGGEGEQYF
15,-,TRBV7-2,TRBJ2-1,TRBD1,TGTGCCAGCAGCTTAGCCCAGGGGGTCTACAATGAGCAGTTCTTC,CASSLAQGVYNEQFF
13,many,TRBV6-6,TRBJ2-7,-,TGTGCCAGCAGTTACTCGATCAGAAACGAGCAGTACTTC,CASSYSIRNEQYF
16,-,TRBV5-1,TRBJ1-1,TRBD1,TGCGCCAGCAGCTCAGGGACAGGGACTTTGAACACTGAAGCTTTCTTT,CASSSGTGTLNTEAFF
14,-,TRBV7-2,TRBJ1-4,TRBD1,TGTGCCAGCAGCCCTGACAGGGGAAATGAAAAACTGTTTTTT,CASSPDRGNEKLFF
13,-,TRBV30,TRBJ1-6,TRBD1,TGTGCCTGGAGTAGACAGGGAGGTTCACCCCTCCACTTT,CAWSRQGGSPLHF
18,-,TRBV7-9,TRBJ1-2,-,TGTGCCCTCGACCGGTACAGGGATAAGTCTGGGGGATACTATGGCTACACCTTC,CALDRYRDKSGGYYGYTF
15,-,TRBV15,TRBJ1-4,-,TGTGCCACCAGCAGAGATTACAGCCAAAATGAAAAACTGTTTTTT,CATSRDYSQNEKLFF
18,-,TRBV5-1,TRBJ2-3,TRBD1,TGCGCCAGCAGCTTCTACGCTACAGGGGACACTAGCACAGATACGCAGTATTTT,CASSFYATGDTSTDTQYF
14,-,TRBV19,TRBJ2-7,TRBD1,TGTGCCAGTACCGCCGGGACAGGGGATTACGAGCAGTACTTC,CASTAGTGDYEQYF
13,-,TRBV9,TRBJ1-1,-,TGTGCCAGCGGGGCTGGCGGGAACACTGAAGCTTTCTTT,CASGAGGNTEAFF
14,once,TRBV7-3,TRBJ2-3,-,TGTGCCAGCAGCTCCCTCGGGGGCACAGATACGCAGTATTTT,CASSSLGGTDTQYF
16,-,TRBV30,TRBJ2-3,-,TGTGCCTGGAGTGCCTTGCTCGGGACTTTCACAGATACGCAGTATTTT,CAWSALLGTFTDTQYF
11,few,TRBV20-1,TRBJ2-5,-,TGCAGTGCTAGAGCAATCGAGACCCAGTACTTC,CSARAIETQYF
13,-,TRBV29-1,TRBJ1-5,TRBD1,TGCAGCGTTCGACAGGGGAGCAATCAGCCCCAGCATTTT,CSVRQGSNQPQHF
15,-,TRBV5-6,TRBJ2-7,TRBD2,TGTGCCAGCAGCTTAGGACTAGCGGGGATCGACGAGCAGTACTTC,CASSLGLAGIDEQYF
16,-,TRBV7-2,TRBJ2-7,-,TGTGCCAGCAGCTTAGGTCAGGCAGGGGACTCCTACGAGCAGTACTTC,CASSLGQAGDSYEQYF
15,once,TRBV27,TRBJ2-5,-,TGTGCCAGCAGTCCTGGAGGGGGGGCGTGGGAGACCCAGTACTTC,CASSPGGGAWETQYF
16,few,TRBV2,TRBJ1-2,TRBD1,TGTGCCAGCAGTCTCGAGCGACAGGGATCGGACTATGGCTACACCTTC,CASSLERQGSDYGYTF
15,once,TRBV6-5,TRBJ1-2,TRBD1,TGTGCCAGCAGTAAACGAGGGGGCCCCTCCTATGGCTACACCTTC,CASSKRGGPSYGYTF
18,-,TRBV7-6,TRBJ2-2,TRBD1,TGTGCCAGCAGCTTAGCCCCGACAGGGGGCAGGAACACCGGGGAGCTGTTTTTT,CASSLAPTGGRNTGELFF
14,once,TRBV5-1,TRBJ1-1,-,TGCGCCAGCAGCTTGGACAGCATGAACACTGAAGCTTTCTTT,CASSLDSMNTEAFF
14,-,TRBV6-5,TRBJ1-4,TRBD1,TGTGCCAGCTGCTACAGGGGGCGGGATGAAAAACTGTTTTTT,CASCYRGRDEKLFF
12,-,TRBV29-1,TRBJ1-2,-,TGCAGCGTTGAATTGACTGAGTATGGCTACACCTTC,CSVELTEYGYTF
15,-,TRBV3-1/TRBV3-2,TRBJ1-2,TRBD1,TGTGCCAGCAGCCAAGTTGGACAGGGGACCTATGGCTACACCTTC,CASSQVGQGTYGYTF
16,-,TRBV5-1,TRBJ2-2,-,TGCGCCAGCAGCCCCACCCTACAGGGCGCCACCGGGGAGCTGTTTTTT,CASSPTLQGATGELFF
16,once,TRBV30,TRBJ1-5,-,TGTGCCTGGAGTGTACCGGGGGTGGGAAGCAATCAGCCCCAGCATTTT,CAWSVPGVGSNQPQHF
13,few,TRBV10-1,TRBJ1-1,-,TGCGCCAGCAGTGAGGATAAGGAGCGGTCAGCTTTCTTT,CASSEDKERSAFF
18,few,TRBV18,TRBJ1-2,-,TGTGCCAGCTCACCCCGAAGAACAGAACCTTCAACTAACTATGGCTACACCTTC,CASSPRRTEPSTNYGYTF
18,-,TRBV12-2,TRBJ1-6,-,TGTGCAAGTCGCCCTAGCAACAGGGACCCGGCTGGAGGATCACCCCTCCACTTT,CASRPSNRDPAGGSPLHF